Sequencing of this T cell receptor (beta chain) was carried out in a study of response to subunit inactivated influenza vaccine. Each CDR3 protein is one row after TCRdb ran MiXCR on the RT-PCR reads. The sample lists hundreds of thousands of distinct CDR3 sequences; approximately 10% were seen once. In its sample, this clonotype was seen many times. This receptor was obtained from a man aged 45-65 years who received an inactivated influenza vaccine. The specimen was PBMCs from blood, collected on the day of vaccination.

The CDR3 DNA follows: TGTGCCAGCAGCTTAGATTGGAGCACAGATACGCAGTATTTT. It encodes CASSLDWSTDTQYF. The rearrangement joins TRBV7-6 to TRBJ2-3; D gene uncertain. Trimming shortened V by 1 base and J by 0 bases, and 5 bases separated the two germline ends. There are 14 residues in the CDR3. Germline loops: CDR1 SGHVS, CDR2 FNYEAQ.